This T cell receptor beta chain came from a study of T cells after yellow fever vaccination. It was through 5'RACE template switching that TCR cDNA was made, with a universal primer site and UMIs added. TCRdb recomputed calls from the 5' RACE reads with MiXCR, one row per CDR3 protein. Found here are approximately 550,000 distinct CDR3 sequences, 13% of them singletons; the top ten hold over 11%. Note on this clonotype: What it binds is not known.

Study observations and caveats: Some clonotypes were seen in both the CD4 and the CD8 compartments. These made up a small share and likely arose from convergent recombination. Abundant bulk-derived clonotypes could contaminate FACS-sorted repertoires. Subsequent to the booster, the majority of primary-vaccination clones reappeared (around 95% CD4, approximately 90% CD8).

This CDR3 comprises 15 residues. In germline, CDR1 is LNHDA, CDR2 SQIVND (reference sequence). V lost 7 bases, J lost 5 bases, and 6 bases stayed unmatched. The rearrangement joins TRBV19 to TRBJ2-1; 12 positions agree with TRBD2. This specimen consisted of PBMCs, obtained on the day of the yellow fever booster vaccination. This clonotype originated in a man under 40 who received the YFV17D yellow fever vaccine. The CDR3 DNA reads TGTGCCAGTACCTCTAGCGGGGGGGGACACAATGAGCAGTTCTTC. This gives the protein CASTSSGGGHNEQFF.